These T cell receptor beta chains were read from a single sample in a study of blood T cell repertoires in COVID-19. The data were produced by immunoSEQ multiplex PCR, yet TCRdb's version contains in-frame clones alone and is incomplete. The profile shows under 200,000 clones, about 80% of them singletons. Sequencing was done on a sample of PBMCs or T cells enriched from blood (not recorded which). The receptors shown here come from a man over 45 who had recovered from COVID-19. CDR3s include the opening cysteine and the closing phenylalanine or tryptophan. The order of the fields is clone size, D gene, J gene, V gene, CDR3 DNA, CDR3 protein. D genes are given only for firm matches. Only some rows state a clone size, as once, few, many or a class for expanded clones.

. | . | TRBJ1-2 | TRBV29-1 | TGCAGCGTCCAGGGTGTCTATGGCTACACCTTC | CSVQGVYGYTF
. | TRBD1 | TRBJ1-2 | TRBV3-1/TRBV3-2 | TGTGCCAGCAGCCATTCGGGACAGGGGGTAGTAGGCTACACCTTC | CASSHSGQGVVGYTF
. | TRBD2 | TRBJ2-3 | TRBV11-2 | TGTGCCAGCAGCTTAGATCGTCTAGCGGGGGGGGTGCAGTATTTT | CASSLDRLAGGVQYF
. | TRBD1 | TRBJ1-4 | TRBV7-9 | TGTGCCAGCAGCCCGGACAGGGTCGCAACTAATGAAAAACTGTTTTTT | CASSPDRVATNEKLFF
. | . | TRBJ2-5 | TRBV15 | TGTGCCACCAGCAGAGGGCGGGGAAAAGAGACCCAGTACTTC | CATSRGRGKETQYF
. | . | TRBJ1-6 | TRBV5-1 | TGCGCCAGCAGCTTAGACCCGGGGGGGAAGAATTCACCCCTCCACTTT | CASSLDPGGKNSPLHF
once | . | TRBJ1-5 | TRBV21-1 | TGTGCCAGCAGCCCACGGACAGGGCGGTGGAGCAATCAGCCCCAGCATTTT | CASSPRTGRWSNQPQHF
. | . | TRBJ1-5 | TRBV25-1 | TGTGCCAGCAGTGAATCAAGCAATCAGCCCCAGCATTTT | CASSESSNQPQHF
once | TRBD1 | TRBJ2-7 | TRBV27 | TGTGCCAGCAGTTTAACAGGGGCTGGAACCTACGAGCAGTACTTC | CASSLTGAGTYEQYF
few | . | TRBJ1-5 | TRBV7-9 | TGTGCCAGCAGCCCCGACATGTATCAGCCCCAGCATTTT | CASSPDMYQPQHF
. | . | TRBJ1-5 | TRBV6-2/TRBV6-3 | TGTGCCAGCAGTTACGAGCCAGGGAATCAGCCCCAGCATTTT | CASSYEPGNQPQHF
. | TRBD1 | TRBJ1-5 | TRBV19 | TGTGCCAGTAGCTTCCGACAGGGATTGTTTCAGCCCCAGCATTTT | CASSFRQGLFQPQHF
. | . | TRBJ1-1 | TRBV4-1 | TGCGCCAGCAGCCAAGATGGGGAGGGTAAAGCTTTCTTT | CASSQDGEGKAFF
. | . | TRBJ1-1 | TRBV5-1 | TGCGCCAGCAGCTTGGAGGCAGGGAGGACTGAAGCTTTCTTT | CASSLEAGRTEAFF
. | TRBD1 | TRBJ1-1 | TRBV19 | TGTGCCAGTAGTGCAACCCCAGGGGGCTCCACTGAAGCTTTCTTT | CASSATPGGSTEAFF
. | TRBD2 | TRBJ2-1 | TRBV2 | TGTGCCCACCCCGGCGGGGGCAATGAGCAGTTCTTC | CAHPGGGNEQFF
. | TRBD1 | TRBJ2-7 | TRBV27 | TGTGCCAGCAGCCGACAGGGAACGAAGTACTTC | CASSRQGTKYF
. | . | TRBJ2-7 | TRBV6-1 | TGTGCCAGCAGTGAAGCGTTTTGGAGGGACGAGCAGTACTTC | CASSEAFWRDEQYF
. | . | TRBJ1-2 | TRBV5-1 | TGCGCCAGCAGCTTGGCCGGGACACCCGGGCTTGGCTATGGCTACACCTTC | CASSLAGTPGLGYGYTF
few | TRBD1 | TRBJ1-5 | TRBV5-4 | TGTGCCAGCAGTCGACAGGGCGGCAATCAGCCCCAGCATTTT | CASSRQGGNQPQHF
. | TRBD2 | TRBJ2-7 | TRBV29-1 | TGCAGCGTCCGGGGACTAGCGGGGCTCTCCTACGAGCAGTACTTC | CSVRGLAGLSYEQYF
. | . | TRBJ1-1 | TRBV7-6 | TGTGCCAGCAGCTTATATCCAGGGATGAACACTGAAGCTTTCTTT | CASSLYPGMNTEAFF
few | . | TRBJ2-7 | TRBV2 | TGTGCCAGCAGGCTAGGACAGAAATACGAGCAGTACTTC | CASRLGQKYEQYF
. | . | TRBJ2-4 | TRBV12-3/TRBV12-4 | TGTGCCAGCAGTTTAAGCCAGGAAAACATTCAGTACTTC | CASSLSQENIQYF
. | TRBD1 | TRBJ1-2 | TRBV6-5 | TGTGCCAGCAGGTCCTCCGGGACAGGGGGCGATGGCTACACCTTC | CASRSSGTGGDGYTF
. | . | TRBJ1-1 | TRBV6-5 | TGTGCCAGCAGGAAAGGGGCACACTTGAACACTGAAGCTTTCTTT | CASRKGAHLNTEAFF
. | . | TRBJ1-1 | TRBV9 | TGTGCCAGCAGCGTAGAGGACAACGAATTGAACACTGAAGCTTTCTTT | CASSVEDNELNTEAFF
. | . | TRBJ1-3 | TRBV5-8 | TGTGCCAGCAGGTTGAGGCGGGAACCTGGAAACACCATATATTTT | CASRLRREPGNTIYF
. | . | TRBJ2-2 | TRBV18 | TGTGCCAGCTCACGTGGAGCGCTGGCCGGGGAGCTGTTTTTT | CASSRGALAGELFF
. | TRBD2 | TRBJ2-1 | TRBV11-3 | TGTGCCAGCAGCCCGGGGGGGCTAGCGAAGGAGCAGTTCTTC | CASSPGGLAKEQFF
. | . | TRBJ1-6 | TRBV10-3 | TGTGCCATCAGCCCCAGGGGAGGGAATTCACCCCTCCACTTT | CAISPRGGNSPLHF
. | . | TRBJ1-1 | TRBV7-3 | TGTGCCAGCAGCTTAAGGCAGGGGACTGAAGCTTTCTTT | CASSLRQGTEAFF
. | . | TRBJ1-2 | TRBV5-1 | TGCGCCAGCAGCCCCCTGGGGGGAACTAACTATGGCTACACCTTC | CASSPLGGTNYGYTF
once | . | TRBJ2-1 | TRBV30 | TGTGCCTGGACCAAGGGCGGGGCCAACTACAATGAGCAGTTCTTC | CAWTKGGANYNEQFF
. | . | TRBJ2-3 | TRBV5-1 | TGCGCCAGCAGGGAGGGGTATCGCACAGATACGCAGTATTTT | CASREGYRTDTQYF
. | TRBD1 | TRBJ2-3 | TRBV4-3 | TGCGCCAGCAGCCAAGATGGGCAGGGGGCTGGATCAGATACGCAGTATTTT | CASSQDGQGAGSDTQYF
. | TRBD1 | TRBJ2-1 | TRBV2 | TGTGCCAGCAGCCCCCCCAGGACGGGACAGCGGATCCTCTCCTACAATGAGCAGTTCTTC | CASSPPRTGQRILSYNEQFF
once | TRBD2 | TRBJ2-7 | TRBV11-2 | TGTGCCAGCAGCCCCGGGGGGAACACCTACGAGCAGTACTTC | CASSPGGNTYEQYF
. | TRBD1 | TRBJ1-4 | TRBV3-1/TRBV3-2 | TGTGCCAGCAGCCGCTATAGGGACAGGGGGCGCGGGCGTGAAAAACTGTTTTTT | CASSRYRDRGRGREKLFF
. | TRBD2 | TRBJ2-3 | TRBV7-2 | TGTGCCAGCAGCTTAGCGCAGAGACTAGCGTACCAACTACGGGTCACAGATACGCAGTATTTT | CASSLAQRLAYQLRVTDTQYF
. | . | TRBJ2-5 | TRBV6-4 | TGTGCCAGCAGTGACTCGAGGGAGACCCAGTACTTC | CASSDSRETQYF
. | . | TRBJ1-3 | TRBV7-2 | TGTGCCAGCAGCTTAAACAGAGGAAACACCATATATTTT | CASSLNRGNTIYF
. | . | TRBJ2-7 | TRBV5-1 | TGCGCCAGCAGCGTCCTGGGAGGCAACGAGCAGTACTTC | CASSVLGGNEQYF
once | TRBD1 | TRBJ2-1 | TRBV28 | TGTGCCAGCAGTTTAGGGCAGGGGGCGGACAATGAGCAGTTCTTC | CASSLGQGADNEQFF
. | . | TRBJ2-1 | TRBV6-1 | TGTGCCAGCAGTGATTGGCGGAGCTCCTACAATGAGCAGTTCTTC | CASSDWRSSYNEQFF
. | . | TRBJ1-6 | TRBV24-1 | TGTGCCACCAGTGACCTCAATTCACCCCTCCACTTT | CATSDLNSPLHF
. | . | TRBJ1-3 | TRBV15 | TGTGCCACCAGCACCGGGTCAGGGGCTGGAAACACCATATATTTT | CATSTGSGAGNTIYF
. | . | TRBJ2-2 | TRBV5-1 | TGCGCCGGAAGACGGGATAACACCGGGGAGCTGTTTTTT | CAGRRDNTGELFF
. | TRBD1 | TRBJ1-5 | TRBV10-3 | TGTGCCATCACGCAGGGGGCGAACAATCAGCCCCAGCATTTT | CAITQGANNQPQHF
. | TRBD2 | TRBJ2-7 | TRBV5-5 | TGTGCCAGCAGCTTGGCCGCTAGCGGGGGGTCCTCCTCCTACGAGCAGTACTTC | CASSLAASGGSSSYEQYF
. | . | TRBJ1-3 | TRBV18 | TGTGCCAGCTCACCAAACGCAGGAGGAAACACCATATATTTT | CASSPNAGGNTIYF
. | TRBD1 | TRBJ2-5 | TRBV5-1 | TGCGCCAGCAGCCGCGCAGGGGGCGTGCGAGAGACCCAGTACTTC | CASSRAGGVRETQYF
. | . | TRBJ1-5 | TRBV5-1 | TGCGCCAGCAGCTCCGGGACTTTTAAGAGGGAGCCCCAGCATTTT | CASSSGTFKREPQHF
. | TRBD1 | TRBJ1-5 | TRBV7-9 | TGTGCCAGCAGCCGCGGACAGGGAACACAATATCAGCCCCAGCATTTT | CASSRGQGTQYQPQHF
. | . | TRBJ1-1 | TRBV12-3/TRBV12-4 | TGTGCCAGCAGTTTGTTCGGTGAAGCTTTCTTT | CASSLFGEAFF
. | . | TRBJ2-3 | TRBV10-3 | TGTGCCATCAGGTCGTTGACGGGGATGAGCACAGATACGCAGTATTTT | CAIRSLTGMSTDTQYF
. | . | TRBJ1-4 | TRBV5-6 | TGTGCCAGCAGCTTGGCGGGTTTAAGGGAAAAACTGTTTTTT | CASSLAGLREKLFF
. | . | TRBJ1-2 | TRBV6-2/TRBV6-3 | TGTGCCAGCAGTGCCCCCCGGCGGGTCGCAGGAAACTATGGCTACACCTTC | CASSAPRRVAGNYGYTF
. | TRBD1 | TRBJ2-7 | TRBV18 | TGTGCCAGCTCACCAGAGAGACAGGGAACCTACGAGCAGTACTTC | CASSPERQGTYEQYF
. | . | TRBJ1-2 | TRBV7-2 | TGTGCCAGCAGCTTTCCAGGGTCTGGCTACACCTTC | CASSFPGSGYTF